A selection of T cell receptor beta chains follows, all from one sample in a study of patients and donors after allogeneic stem cell transplantation. Using its own MiXCR run on the RT-PCR reads, TCRdb lists one record per CDR3 protein. The sample contains 200,000 to 250,000 distinct CDR3 sequences, roughly 14% of which appear only once. The specimen was blood, either unsorted or a sorted T cell fraction (not recorded which). The receptors originated from a human donor who was either an allogeneic HSCT recipient or a stem cell or donor lymphocyte infusion donor (not recorded which). It is not recorded whose cells these are; they may come from a transplant donor. Both conserved end residues are part of each CDR3. Fields, in order: clone size, V gene, J gene, D gene, CDR3 protein, CDR3 DNA. A D gene is named only where the DNA matches it firmly. A row's size may be missing; if present it is once, few, many or a size class.

clone size: many
V gene: TRBV7-2
J gene: TRBJ2-7
D gene: TRBD1
CDR3 protein: CASSPDRRTYEQYF
CDR3 DNA: TGTGCCAGCAGCCCGGACAGGAGAACCTACGAGCAGTACTTC

clone size: many
V gene: TRBV12-3/TRBV12-4
J gene: TRBJ1-6
D gene: -
CDR3 protein: CASSVQNSPLHF
CDR3 DNA: TGTGCCAGCAGTGTCCAAAATTCACCCCTCCACTTT

clone size: -
V gene: TRBV19
J gene: TRBJ1-2
D gene: TRBD1
CDR3 protein: CASSSSDRMRVRGYTF
CDR3 DNA: TGTGCCAGTAGTTCCTCGGACAGGATGAGGGTCAGGGGCTACACCTTC

clone size: -
V gene: TRBV6-5
J gene: TRBJ2-1
D gene: -
CDR3 protein: CASSYRTYYNEQFF
CDR3 DNA: TGTGCCAGCAGTTACCGCACGTATTACAATGAGCAGTTCTTC

clone size: many
V gene: TRBV29-1
J gene: TRBJ1-2
D gene: -
CDR3 protein: CSAEGNYGYTF
CDR3 DNA: TGCAGCGCCGAAGGGAACTATGGCTACACCTTC

clone size: many
V gene: TRBV12-3/TRBV12-4
J gene: TRBJ1-6
D gene: TRBD1
CDR3 protein: CASRYRGSYNSPLHF
CDR3 DNA: TGTGCCAGCAGGTACAGGGGCTCCTATAATTCACCCCTCCACTTT

clone size: many
V gene: TRBV20-1
J gene: TRBJ2-7
D gene: -
CDR3 protein: CSGGGASYEQYF
CDR3 DNA: TGCAGTGGAGGGGGGGCATCCTACGAGCAGTACTTC

clone size: -
V gene: TRBV7-3
J gene: TRBJ2-7
D gene: TRBD1
CDR3 protein: CASSLKAPDRGQPYEQYF
CDR3 DNA: TGTGCCAGCAGCCTCAAAGCCCCGGACAGGGGGCAACCCTACGAGCAGTACTTC

clone size: -
V gene: TRBV5-6
J gene: TRBJ2-7
D gene: -
CDR3 protein: CASSSGGNYEQYF
CDR3 DNA: TGTGCCAGCAGCTCAGGCGGGAACTACGAGCAGTACTTC

clone size: many
V gene: TRBV6-2/TRBV6-3
J gene: TRBJ2-5
D gene: -
CDR3 protein: CASSLGVLQETQYF
CDR3 DNA: TGTGCCAGCAGTCTAGGAGTACTACAAGAGACCCAGTACTTC

clone size: -
V gene: TRBV7-6
J gene: TRBJ2-3
D gene: TRBD2
CDR3 protein: CASSPRTSGDRDTQYF
CDR3 DNA: TGTGCCAGCAGCCCACGGACTAGCGGGGATAGAGATACGCAGTATTTT

clone size: -
V gene: TRBV19
J gene: TRBJ1-4
D gene: TRBD1
CDR3 protein: CVSSTPGTGSEKLFF
CDR3 DNA: TGTGTCAGTAGTACCCCCGGGACAGGGAGTGAAAAACTGTTTTTT

clone size: -
V gene: TRBV7-7
J gene: TRBJ1-1
D gene: -
CDR3 protein: CASSRDKNTEAFF
CDR3 DNA: TGTGCTAGCAGCCGGGACAAGAACACTGAAGCTTTCTTT

clone size: -
V gene: TRBV12-3/TRBV12-4
J gene: TRBJ2-3
D gene: -
CDR3 protein: CASRTGTDTQYF
CDR3 DNA: TGTGCCAGCAGAACAGGGACAGATACGCAGTATTTT

clone size: -
V gene: TRBV6-1
J gene: TRBJ1-1
D gene: TRBD1
CDR3 protein: CASRATGGLSTEAFF
CDR3 DNA: TGTGCCAGCAGAGCGACAGGGGGCCTCAGCACTGAAGCTTTCTTT

clone size: -
V gene: TRBV19
J gene: TRBJ1-1
D gene: TRBD1
CDR3 protein: CASSVTGDRGEAFF
CDR3 DNA: TGTGCCAGTAGTGTGACAGGGGACCGGGGTGAAGCTTTCTTT

clone size: many
V gene: TRBV20-1
J gene: TRBJ1-5
D gene: -
CDR3 protein: CSAFERVGQPQHF
CDR3 DNA: TGCAGTGCTTTTGAAAGGGTTGGGCAGCCCCAGCATTTT

clone size: few
V gene: TRBV5-5
J gene: TRBJ2-1
D gene: -
CDR3 protein: CASSLNLPSYNEQFF
CDR3 DNA: TGTGCCAGCAGCTTGAACCTTCCGAGCTACAATGAGCAGTTCTTC